The rows below give T cell receptor beta chains drawn from one sample of a study of CD8 T cells in Susac syndrome. TCRdb independently ran MiXCR on the immunoSEQ multiplex PCR reads; one entry per CDR3 protein. The sample records almost 450,000 distinct CDR3 sequences, approximately 85% being singletons. The sequenced sample consisted of CD8+ T cells from PBMCs. The source is a human donor with multiple sclerosis. Both conserved end residues are part of each CDR3. A D gene is named only where the DNA matches it firmly. The size field is filled for only some rows; it gives once, few, many or a size class.

D gene: -; clone size: -; J gene: TRBJ2-7; V gene: TRBV30; CDR3 DNA: TGTGCCTGGAGAGAGGACCCCAACTACGAGCAGTACTTC; CDR3 protein: CAWREDPNYEQYF
D gene: -; clone size: -; J gene: TRBJ2-6; V gene: TRBV14; CDR3 DNA: TGTGCCAGCAGCCAAGAGTCTCCGATATACTCTGGGGCCAACGTCCTGACTTTC; CDR3 protein: CASSQESPIYSGANVLTF
D gene: TRBD1; clone size: -; J gene: TRBJ2-1; V gene: TRBV7-9; CDR3 DNA: TGTGCCAGCAGCCTCCCGACAGGGGGTAGAAGGAATGAGCAGTTCTTC; CDR3 protein: CASSLPTGGRRNEQFF
D gene: TRBD1; clone size: -; J gene: TRBJ2-1; V gene: TRBV15; CDR3 DNA: TGTGCCACCAGCATCCCGGGACAGGGGAACAATGAGCAGTTCTTC; CDR3 protein: CATSIPGQGNNEQFF
D gene: -; clone size: -; J gene: TRBJ2-4; V gene: TRBV4-1; CDR3 DNA: TGCGCCAGCAGCCAGACAGTGCTAGCCAAAAACATTCAGTACTTC; CDR3 protein: CASSQTVLAKNIQYF
D gene: -; clone size: -; J gene: TRBJ1-2; V gene: TRBV4-1; CDR3 DNA: TGCGCCAGCAGCCAAGGGGGCAGGGACCCCGATGGCTACACCTTC; CDR3 protein: CASSQGGRDPDGYTF
D gene: -; clone size: once; J gene: TRBJ2-7; V gene: TRBV28; CDR3 DNA: TGTGCCAGCGGCATCTATCAGGGATACGAGCAGTACTTC; CDR3 protein: CASGIYQGYEQYF
D gene: TRBD1; clone size: -; J gene: TRBJ1-3; V gene: TRBV9; CDR3 DNA: TGTGCCAGCAGCGGAGGACAGGCCCCTGGAAACACCATATATTTT; CDR3 protein: CASSGGQAPGNTIYF
D gene: -; clone size: -; J gene: TRBJ1-1; V gene: TRBV4-1; CDR3 DNA: TGCGCCAGCAGCCTAATTGATCGTCGGGCTGAAGCTTTCTTT; CDR3 protein: CASSLIDRRAEAFF
D gene: TRBD1; clone size: -; J gene: TRBJ1-2; V gene: TRBV7-9; CDR3 DNA: TGTGCCAGCAGCCATGTAGGGGACAGTCACTATGGCTACACCTTC; CDR3 protein: CASSHVGDSHYGYTF
D gene: TRBD1; clone size: -; J gene: TRBJ1-5; V gene: TRBV27; CDR3 DNA: TGTGCCAGCAGTCAAACAGGGGGCATGAGCAATCAGCCCCAGCATTTT; CDR3 protein: CASSQTGGMSNQPQHF
D gene: -; clone size: -; J gene: TRBJ2-2; V gene: TRBV6-5; CDR3 DNA: TGTGCCAGCAGTTACTCCCATATGTATCCAGTCTCCGGGGAGCTGTTTTTT; CDR3 protein: CASSYSHMYPVSGELFF
D gene: TRBD2; clone size: -; J gene: TRBJ2-3; V gene: TRBV14; CDR3 DNA: TGTGCCAGCAGCCCCCTCATTTTGGGCGGGGGTTTGGATACGCAGTATTTT; CDR3 protein: CASSPLILGGGLDTQYF
D gene: -; clone size: -; J gene: TRBJ2-5; V gene: TRBV10-2; CDR3 DNA: TGCGCCAGCAGTGAGCTAGGGACGGCGGAGACCCAGTACTTC; CDR3 protein: CASSELGTAETQYF
D gene: -; clone size: -; J gene: TRBJ2-1; V gene: TRBV10-3; CDR3 DNA: TGTGCCATCAGTGAGCCGGCAAGGACGGAGAGATACAATGAGCAGTTCTTC; CDR3 protein: CAISEPARTERYNEQFF
D gene: -; clone size: few; J gene: TRBJ2-3; V gene: TRBV7-9; CDR3 DNA: TGTGCCAGCAGCCCGACTGGGGGGGATACGCAGTATTTT; CDR3 protein: CASSPTGGDTQYF
D gene: -; clone size: -; J gene: TRBJ1-2; V gene: TRBV30; CDR3 DNA: TGTGCCTGGACAGGGCCTCCCAACTATGGCTACACCTTC; CDR3 protein: CAWTGPPNYGYTF
D gene: TRBD2; clone size: -; J gene: TRBJ2-3; V gene: TRBV12-3/TRBV12-4; CDR3 DNA: TGTGCCAGCAACACCTTTAGCGGGAGGGCACCAGATACGCAGTATTTT; CDR3 protein: CASNTFSGRAPDTQYF
D gene: TRBD2; clone size: -; J gene: TRBJ2-3; V gene: TRBV27; CDR3 DNA: TGTGCCAGCAGTGTGACTAGCGGGGGCAGCACAGATACGCAGTATTTT; CDR3 protein: CASSVTSGGSTDTQYF
D gene: -; clone size: -; J gene: TRBJ1-1; V gene: TRBV6-5; CDR3 DNA: TGTGCCAGCAGCCGCGGGGGGGGGAACACTGAAGCTTTCTTT; CDR3 protein: CASSRGGGNTEAFF
D gene: TRBD2; clone size: few; J gene: TRBJ2-3; V gene: TRBV4-1; CDR3 DNA: TGCGCCAGCAGCCAGGGGGGACCGGGACTAGCGACCGATACGCAGTATTTT; CDR3 protein: CASSQGGPGLATDTQYF
D gene: -; clone size: -; J gene: TRBJ1-2; V gene: TRBV27; CDR3 DNA: TGTGCCAGCAGCGATTCAGGGGACTATGGCTACACCTTC; CDR3 protein: CASSDSGDYGYTF
D gene: -; clone size: -; J gene: TRBJ1-1; V gene: TRBV5-6; CDR3 DNA: TGTGCCAGCAGCTTGGCATGGGGGGACACTGAAGCTTTCTTT; CDR3 protein: CASSLAWGDTEAFF
D gene: -; clone size: -; J gene: TRBJ2-3; V gene: TRBV7-9; CDR3 DNA: TGTGCCAGCAGCTTATTGGACCGCCTCACAGATACGCAGTATTTT; CDR3 protein: CASSLLDRLTDTQYF
D gene: -; clone size: -; J gene: TRBJ1-1; V gene: TRBV19; CDR3 DNA: TGTGCCAGTAGTCTTGATCCCGGACGGTTGAACACTGAAGCTTTCTTT; CDR3 protein: CASSLDPGRLNTEAFF
D gene: -; clone size: -; J gene: TRBJ1-5; V gene: TRBV11-2; CDR3 DNA: TGTGCCAGCAGCTTAGACATAAACAATCAGCCCCAGCATTTT; CDR3 protein: CASSLDINNQPQHF
D gene: TRBD2; clone size: -; J gene: TRBJ2-7; V gene: TRBV6-5; CDR3 DNA: TGTGCCAGCAGCCTCGGGACTAGCGGGAGTTCGGAGCAGTACTTC; CDR3 protein: CASSLGTSGSSEQYF
D gene: -; clone size: -; J gene: TRBJ2-2; V gene: TRBV10-1; CDR3 DNA: TGCGCCAGCAGTGAGGATCCGAACACCGGGGAGCTGTTTTTT; CDR3 protein: CASSEDPNTGELFF
D gene: -; clone size: -; J gene: TRBJ2-7; V gene: TRBV9; CDR3 DNA: TGTGCCAGCAGCGGGGGAGGACAGACAATAATGACCTACGAGCAGTACTTC; CDR3 protein: CASSGGGQTIMTYEQYF
D gene: -; clone size: -; J gene: TRBJ2-2; V gene: TRBV5-4; CDR3 DNA: TGTGCCAGCAGCTTGGAGTCAGTGGACGGCGGGGAGCTGTTTTTT; CDR3 protein: CASSLESVDGGELFF
D gene: -; clone size: -; J gene: TRBJ2-7; V gene: TRBV7-9; CDR3 DNA: TGTGCCAGCAGCGATCCAGAGTACGAGCAGTACTTC; CDR3 protein: CASSDPEYEQYF
D gene: -; clone size: -; J gene: TRBJ2-7; V gene: TRBV4-1; CDR3 DNA: TGCGCCAGCAGCCAAGATGCCAGGGGATACGAGCAGTACTTC; CDR3 protein: CASSQDARGYEQYF
D gene: -; clone size: -; J gene: TRBJ2-2; V gene: TRBV14; CDR3 DNA: TGTGCCAGCAGCCAAGTGGGGGGTGACGGGGAGCTGTTTTTT; CDR3 protein: CASSQVGGDGELFF
D gene: TRBD1; clone size: -; J gene: TRBJ1-3; V gene: TRBV13; CDR3 DNA: TGTGCCAGCAGCTTTCTCACAGGGGCCGACGGAAACACCATATATTTT; CDR3 protein: CASSFLTGADGNTIYF
D gene: -; clone size: -; J gene: TRBJ2-1; V gene: TRBV9; CDR3 DNA: TGTGCCAGCAGCGTAGCAAATGAGCAGTTCTTC; CDR3 protein: CASSVANEQFF
D gene: -; clone size: -; J gene: TRBJ2-3; V gene: TRBV28; CDR3 DNA: TGTGCCAGCAGTTTCCCCCTCCTTGGACCGAAGCCGATCGTCACAGATACGCAGTATTTT; CDR3 protein: CASSFPLLGPKPIVTDTQYF
D gene: -; clone size: -; J gene: TRBJ2-7; V gene: TRBV4-1; CDR3 DNA: TGCGCCAGCAGCCCACTGATCGGAGGACGTCTCACCTACGAGCAGTACTTC; CDR3 protein: CASSPLIGGRLTYEQYF
D gene: TRBD2; clone size: -; J gene: TRBJ2-1; V gene: TRBV19; CDR3 DNA: TGTGCCAGTAGTAAAGGAGCGGGGGGCCCCTACAATGAGCAGTTCTTC; CDR3 protein: CASSKGAGGPYNEQFF
D gene: -; clone size: -; J gene: TRBJ1-1; V gene: TRBV7-9; CDR3 DNA: TGTGCCAGCAGCTTAGACCGAGCGGCTGAAGCTTTCTTT; CDR3 protein: CASSLDRAAEAFF
D gene: -; clone size: -; J gene: TRBJ2-3; V gene: TRBV27; CDR3 DNA: TGTGCCAGCATGTTAGGGGAAGGGACAGATACGCAGTATTTT; CDR3 protein: CASMLGEGTDTQYF
D gene: TRBD1; clone size: once; J gene: TRBJ2-1; V gene: TRBV25-1; CDR3 DNA: TGTGCCAGTTCAAGGGGACAGGGGTCCTACAATGAGCAGTTCTTC; CDR3 protein: CASSRGQGSYNEQFF
D gene: -; clone size: -; J gene: TRBJ1-4; V gene: TRBV20-1; CDR3 DNA: TGCAGTGCTACTCCGTCGACGGAGCAAGATGAAAAACTGTTTTTT; CDR3 protein: CSATPSTEQDEKLFF